This is a list of T cell receptor beta chains from one sample in a study of human T cells and chemical hapten exposure. TCRdb passed the RACE reads through MiXCR, listing each CDR3 protein once. There are approximately 320,000 distinct CDR3 sequences in the sample; about 5.4% occur only once, and approximately 8.2% lies in the top ten. Material: whole blood, obtained in connection with sensitization to the hapten diphenylcyclopropenone (DPC). Receptors were obtained from a woman younger than 35 with alopecia areata. Some clones in this sample may be carry-over from other donors' samples. Both conserved end residues are part of each CDR3. Fields, in order: V gene, clone size, J gene, CDR3 protein. The size entry is marked missing in some rows and otherwise reads once, few, many or a size class.

TRBV6-5	-	TRBJ1-6	CASSQYRGTGGNSPLHF
TRBV23-1	few	TRBJ2-3	CASSHGPGAYTDTQYF
TRBV7-9	few	TRBJ2-7	CASSFPGASYEQYF
TRBV5-6	-	TRBJ1-1	CASSRDGQALNTEAFF
TRBV3-1	-	TRBJ2-7	CASSQLPGQGAREQYF
TRBV6-5	-	TRBJ1-5	CASSPMGQGNQPQHF
TRBV3-1	few	TRBJ1-1	CASSQERSANMNTEAFF
TRBV13	-	TRBJ2-2	CASSLAVNLENTGELFF
TRBV5-1	-	TRBJ2-3	CASSLATSGDTQYF
TRBV2	many	TRBJ2-5	CASTRESLSYF
TRBV10-3	few	TRBJ1-1	CAIRKTGGSTEAFF
TRBV20-1	few	TRBJ1-1	CSGRRFTEAFF
TRBV28	-	TRBJ2-2	CASRLGGHGTGELFF
TRBV6-6	few	TRBJ2-6	CASKDRPSSGANVLTF
TRBV6-6	few	TRBJ1-1	CASSVRQGMNTEAFF
TRBV3-1	-	TRBJ1-2	CASSKRKGQGVSGYTF
TRBV29-1	many	TRBJ2-3	CSVAGGSTDTQYF
TRBV6-1	few	TRBJ1-1	CASSNSLGGTEAFF
TRBV12-3/TRBV12-4	few	TRBJ2-1	CASSEGSSYNEQFF
TRBV20-1	few	TRBJ1-5	CSARTGTGDWPQHF
TRBV4-3	-	TRBJ2-7	CASSAQSAWAGEQYF
TRBV9	few	TRBJ2-1	CASSEDRPTLYNEQFF
TRBV12-3/TRBV12-4	many	TRBJ2-1	CASSSRLAGAIKEQFF
TRBV7-2	many	TRBJ1-6	CASSSPPHSPLHF
TRBV28	many	TRBJ1-4	CASSPFWAGRKLFF
TRBV6-5	-	TRBJ1-1	CASKKSGITEAFF
TRBV27	few	TRBJ2-5	CASSFSWDQETQYF
TRBV4-2	few	TRBJ2-7	CASSETSGQISYEQYF
TRBV9	many	TRBJ2-1	CASSVEVILAEVPDFDEQFF
TRBV5-5	few	TRBJ2-7	CASSFFSGGEQYF
TRBV18	few	TRBJ2-4	CASSPPASAKNIQYF
TRBV18	-	TRBJ2-7	CASSPPAHRVVKEQYF
TRBV12-3/TRBV12-4	-	TRBJ2-1	CASSLSPGSSYNEQFF
TRBV4-3	few	TRBJ1-2	CASSQEEGQFYGYTF
TRBV5-7	-	TRBJ2-3	CASSHILRGRSSESTDTQYF
TRBV29-1	few	TRBJ2-5	CSVGQETQYF
TRBV9	many	TRBJ1-5	CASSVWGNQPQHF
TRBV3-1	-	TRBJ2-5	CASSQDALLGTQYF
TRBV7-8	-	TRBJ1-2	CASSSAGPTNYGYTF
TRBV3-1	many	TRBJ2-6	CASSLPGSSHSGANVLTF
TRBV6-5	few	TRBJ1-6	CASKGTGSNSYNSPLHF
TRBV11-1	-	TRBJ2-7	CASSPRGAREQYF
TRBV4-3	few	TRBJ2-1	CASSQDHRGNEQFF
TRBV27	few	TRBJ2-7	CASSLYPREDYEQYF
TRBV9	many	TRBJ2-2	CASSVKEGLNTGELFF
TRBV3-1	many	TRBJ2-2	CASSPHNTGELFF
TRBV18	few	TRBJ1-1	CASSQLGVEAFF
TRBV6-5	many	TRBJ1-2	CASSYSGRDYGYTF
TRBV6-2/TRBV6-3	few	TRBJ2-2	CASSSDRPNTGELFF
TRBV6-5	many	TRBJ2-3	CASRLAHTDTQYF
TRBV12-3/TRBV12-4	many	TRBJ1-5	CASSWRDQPQHF
TRBV20-1	many	TRBJ1-2	CSAPRTGGNYGYTF
TRBV12-3/TRBV12-4	-	TRBJ1-3	CASSLRQGATGNTIYF
TRBV12-5	-	TRBJ1-2	CASGLDRTGPFYGYTF